This is a list of T cell receptor beta chains from one sample in a study of T cell responses to AZD1222 COVID-19 vaccine. The table came from immunoSEQ multiplex PCR; TCRdb's copy has only in-frame clones and leaves some out. The data contain some 140,000 clones, 80% to 95% of them singletons. The material was peripheral blood, obtained on day 0 of AZD1222 vaccination. Receptor source: an adult in good health. Both conserved end residues are part of each CDR3. A D gene is named only where the DNA matches it firmly. The size of a clone is reported for some rows only, either as once, few or many, or as a class for expanded clones.

j_call	v_call	d_call	clone_size	cdr3_nt	cdr3_aa
TRBJ2-1	TRBV27	TRBD2	-	TGTGCCAGCACCGCGGGAGGGAGGAGGGAGCAGTTCTTC	CASTAGGRREQFF
TRBJ2-7	TRBV28	-	-	TGTGCCAGCAGTTTATTTGGCCTCCCAGCCTACGAGCAGTACTTC	CASSLFGLPAYEQYF
TRBJ2-2	TRBV27	TRBD2	-	TGTGCCAGCAGTCCGATAGGACTAGCGAGGGACACCGGGGAGCTGTTTTTT	CASSPIGLARDTGELFF
TRBJ2-3	TRBV11-2	TRBD1	-	TGTGCCAGCAGCTTATTACAGGGGAGAGATACGCAGTATTTT	CASSLLQGRDTQYF
TRBJ2-2	TRBV10-3	TRBD2	once	TGTGCCATCAGTGTGGGACTAGCGGCGAACACCGGGGAGCTGTTTTTT	CAISVGLAANTGELFF
TRBJ1-3	TRBV7-9	-	-	TGTGCCAGCAGCTTAGGCCGAAACTCTGGAAACACCATATATTTT	CASSLGRNSGNTIYF
TRBJ2-7	TRBV20-1	TRBD2	-	TGCAGTGCTAGTCGGCTAGCGGGAGACGAGCAGTACTTC	CSASRLAGDEQYF
TRBJ1-1	TRBV7-9	TRBD1	-	TGTGCCAGCAGCACGACGGACAGGGGGCTCACTGAAGCTTTCTTT	CASSTTDRGLTEAFF
TRBJ1-1	TRBV28	-	-	TGTGCCAGCAGAGCAGGGACCAACCCGGGAGCTTTCTTT	CASRAGTNPGAFF
TRBJ1-5	TRBV2	-	-	TGTGCCAGCAGTCCAAGGGGGAGCAATCAGCCCCAGCATTTT	CASSPRGSNQPQHF